Below, 18 T cell receptor beta chains from the same sample are listed, as sequenced in a study of blood T cell repertoires in COVID-19. Only in-frame clones appear in the TCRdb table, and some are missing; sequencing was by immunoSEQ multiplex PCR. Of 100,000 to 150,000 clones in the sample, about 87% were seen once. The sequencing sample was made of peripheral blood. These receptors all stem from a woman in her 70s with acute or convalescent COVID-19.

This clone appeared once. The chain has TRBV5-6 and TRBJ2-1, with TRBD1 matching 7 bases. The CDR3 runs to 12 residues. V gave up 4 bases and J gave up 9 bases; unmatched junction bases: 4. Germline CDR1 reads SGHDT; CDR2 reads YYEEEE. The CDR3 bases are TGTGCCAGCAGCCGAGGGGGCGTTGAGCAGTTCTTC. Amino acid sequence: CASSRGGVEQFF.

CDR3 sequence (DNA): TGTGCCAGCAGCCAAGATAGCGGGTCATCAACCGGGAACACTGAAGCTTTCTTT. Translating it yields CASSQDSGSSTGNTEAFF. V is TRBV14 and J is TRBJ1-1; D ambiguous. With 0 bases removed from V and 1 base from J, the gap between germline ends came to 18 bases. Germline assignment: CDR1 SGHDN and CDR2 FVKESK. There are 18 residues in the CDR3.

This clone occurred a few times. V is TRBV27 and J is TRBJ1-1; no firm D call. With 0 bases removed from V and 7 bases from J, the gap between germline ends came to 15 bases. From germline, CDR1 is MNHEY and CDR2 SMNVEV (reference sequence). This CDR3 region has 15 residues. The CDR3 bases are TGTGCCAGCAGTTTATCCACAGTGTTCGAGGGTGAAGCTTTCTTT. Translating it yields CASSLSTVFEGEAFF.

The chain combines TRBV11-1 with TRBJ1-1, with D hard to call. The germline gives CDR1 SGHAT, CDR2 FQDESV (reference sequence). Deletions cut 1 base from V and 0 bases from J, with 12 bases between. This CDR3 region has 16 residues. CDR3 bases: TGTGCCAGCAGCTTAGTCTTTAGCCGGATGAACACTGAAGCTTTCTTT. Translating it yields CASSLVFSRMNTEAFF.

The J gene is TRBJ2-5, the V gene TRBV5-4; the D gene is possibly TRBD2 (7 bases). CDR3 length: 14 amino acids. V was cut by 1 base and J by 7 bases, with 14 bases left in between. The germline CDR1 and CDR2 sequences are SGHNT and YYREEE (reference sequence). CDR3 sequence reads: CASSLLGGAGTQYF. The CDR3 DNA follows: TGTGCCAGCAGCTTGTTAGGGGGGGCGGGGACCCAGTACTTC.

This chain joins TRBV7-3 and TRBJ2-7, with 8 bases aligning to TRBD1. Per the germline V gene, CDR1 is SGHTA and CDR2 is FQGTGA. J lost 7 bases, V lost 3 bases, and 8 bases had no gene match. There are 14 residues in the CDR3. The CDR3 here is CASSFGQGQGEQYF. As DNA, the CDR3 is TGTGCCAGCAGCTTCGGACAGGGCCAGGGGGAGCAGTACTTC.

This clone was picked up one time. V is TRBV7-8 and J is TRBJ2-5, with 7 positions matching TRBD2. Germline CDR1 is SGHVS and CDR2 is FQNEAQ. The CDR3 is 15 residues long. V dropped 3 bases and J dropped 2; count of bases not matched to a gene: 6. CDR3 amino acids: CASSLGGLGQETQYF. DNA of the CDR3: TGTGCCAGCAGCTTGGGGGGGTTGGGTCAAGAGACCCAGTACTTC.

The rearrangement uses TRBV20-1 and TRBJ2-3; no definite D call. Germline V gene sequence: CDR1 DFQATT, CDR2 SNEGSKA (reference sequence). With 3 bases removed from V and 2 bases from J, the gap between germline ends came to 12 bases. The CDR3 consists of 14 residues. The CDR3 DNA follows: TGCAGTGCTAGTCGACTGAGGCCCACAGATACGCAGTATTTT. This codes for CSASRLRPTDTQYF.

V is TRBV13 and J is TRBJ2-7, with D hard to call. Germline values: CDR1 PRHDT, CDR2 FYEKMQ (reference sequence). The CDR3 is 14 amino acids. V lost 5 bases and J 0 bases, leaving 11 bases between the germline ends. CDR3 bases: TGTGCCAGCAGCAAAACAGAAAACTCCTACGAGCAGTACTTC. Translation: CASSKTENSYEQYF.

The chain combines TRBV6-5 with TRBJ2-1; 9 positions match TRBD2. Germline lookup yields CDR1 MNHEY and CDR2 SVGAGI. There are 13 residues in the CDR3. V lost 6 bases and J lost 5; bases outside the gene matches: 2. The CDR3: CASRRGGNNEQFF. Written as DNA, the CDR3 is TGTGCCAGCAGGCGGGGGGGAAACAATGAGCAGTTCTTC.

V usage is TRBV19 and J usage is TRBJ1-2, with TRBD1 as a possible D gene (6 bases). Germline V gene data show CDR1 as LNHDA and CDR2 as SQIVND (reference sequence). Trimming took 5 bases from V and 0 from J, leaving 13 bases between them. The CDR3 loop spans 15 amino acids. CDR3: CASSVGGGANYGYTF. CDR3 in DNA: TGTGCCAGTAGTGTGGGCGGGGGCGCTAACTATGGCTACACCTTC.

V and J are TRBV6-5 and TRBJ2-5; tentatively, D is TRBD2 (5 bases). Germline V gene data show CDR1 as MNHEY and CDR2 as SVGAGI. This CDR3 has 15 amino acids. V was shortened by 5 bases and J by 5 bases, with 18 bases between the two germline ends. CDR3 sequence: CASSHQDGWRETQYF. CDR3 in DNA: TGTGCCAGCAGTCACCAAGACGGTTGGAGGGAGACCCAGTACTTC.

This clone was picked up a small number of times. The V and J genes are TRBV10-1 and TRBJ2-3; D ambiguous. V shed 0 bases and J shed 5 bases, with 9 bases lying between them. This CDR3 contains 14 residues. Germline lookup yields CDR1 WNHNN and CDR2 SYGVQD (reference sequence). The CDR3 DNA sequence: TGCGCCAGCAGTGAGTCCGGAGCTGGAGATACGCAGTATTTT. This gives the protein CASSESGAGDTQYF.

The chain is built from TRBV5-1 and TRBJ2-3; D may be TRBD1 (6 bases). This CDR3 contains 12 residues. In germline, CDR1 is SGHRS, CDR2 YFSETQ. V was cut by 6 bases and J by 3 bases, with 8 bases left in between. The CDR3 DNA sequence: TGCGCCAGCATGCAGGGGACAGATACGCAGTATTTT. This encodes CASMQGTDTQYF.

The chain uses TRBV24-1 and TRBJ2-1, with TRBD2 matching 10 bases. With 5 bases clipped from V and 1 base from J, the junction kept 13 bases outside the gene matches. The CDR3 sequence is 19 residues long. Germline CDR1 KGHDR, CDR2 SFDVKD. The CDR3 DNA is TGTGCCACCAGTGGGCTAGCGGGGGCGCCGGGTTCATCCTACAATGAGCAGTTCTTC. Translation gives CATSGLAGAPGSSYNEQFF.

The J gene is TRBJ2-5, the V gene TRBV12-3 or TRBV12-4; D remains ambiguous. Trimming took off 8 bases at V and 5 bases at J, with 3 bases between the two ends. This CDR3 region has 9 residues. The CDR3 protein is CASLETQYF. CDR3 in DNA: TGTGCCAGCCTGGAGACCCAGTACTTC.

The chain combines TRBV12-3 or TRBV12-4 with TRBJ1-5, with D perhaps TRBD1 (5 bases). The CDR3 spans 13 residues. Deletions cut 1 base from V and 11 bases from J, with 12 bases between. The CDR3 DNA sequence: TGTGCCAGCAGTTTAGGACAGTTCGTGTCCCAGCATTTT. It codes for CASSLGQFVSQHF.

The V gene is TRBV6-5, the J gene TRBJ1-2; perhaps TRBD1 as D (6 bases). Germline assignment: CDR1 MNHEY and CDR2 SVGAGI. Trimming shortened V by 1 base and J by 7 bases, and 10 bases separated the two germline ends. CDR3 size: 13 residues. The DNA of the CDR3 is TGTGCCAGCAGTTACTACAGGGAAGGTGGCTACACCTTC. This gives the protein CASSYYREGGYTF.